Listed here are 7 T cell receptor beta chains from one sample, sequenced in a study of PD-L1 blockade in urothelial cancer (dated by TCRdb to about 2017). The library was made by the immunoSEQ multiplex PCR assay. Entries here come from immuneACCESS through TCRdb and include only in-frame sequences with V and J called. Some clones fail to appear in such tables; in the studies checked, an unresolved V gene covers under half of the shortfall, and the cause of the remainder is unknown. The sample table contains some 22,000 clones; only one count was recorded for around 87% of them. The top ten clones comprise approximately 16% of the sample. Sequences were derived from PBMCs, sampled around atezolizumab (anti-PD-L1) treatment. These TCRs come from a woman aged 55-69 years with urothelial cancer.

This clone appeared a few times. CDR3 sequence reads: CASSYSPQAPGYTF. The CDR3 coding sequence is TGTGCCAGCAGTTACTCTCCACAGGCCCCTGGCTACACCTTC. This chain joins TRBV6-5 and TRBJ1-2, with D perhaps TRBD1 (5 bases). With 0 bases removed from V and 7 bases from J, the gap between germline ends came to 12 bases. This CDR3 has 14 amino acids. CDR1 is MNHEY and CDR2 is SVGAGI in the germline V gene.

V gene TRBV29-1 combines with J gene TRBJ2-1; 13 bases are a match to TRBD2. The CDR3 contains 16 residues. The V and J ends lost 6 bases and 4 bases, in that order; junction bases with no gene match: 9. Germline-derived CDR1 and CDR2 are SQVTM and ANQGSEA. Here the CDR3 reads CSVQAGTSGIYNEQFF. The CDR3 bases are TGCAGCGTCCAAGCCGGGACTAGCGGGATTTACAATGAGCAGTTCTTC.

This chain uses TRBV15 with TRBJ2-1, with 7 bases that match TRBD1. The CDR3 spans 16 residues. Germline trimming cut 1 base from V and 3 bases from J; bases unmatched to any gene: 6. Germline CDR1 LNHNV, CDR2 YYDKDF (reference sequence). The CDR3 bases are TGTGCCACCAGCAGAGCGGACAGGAACCTCTACAATGAGCAGTTCTTC. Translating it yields CATSRADRNLYNEQFF.

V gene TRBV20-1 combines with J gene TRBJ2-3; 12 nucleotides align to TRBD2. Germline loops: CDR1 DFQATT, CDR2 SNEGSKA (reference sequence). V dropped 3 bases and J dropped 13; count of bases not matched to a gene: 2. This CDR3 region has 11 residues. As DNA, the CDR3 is TGCAGTGCTAGTACTAGCGGGAGGAAGTATTTT. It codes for CSASTSGRKYF.

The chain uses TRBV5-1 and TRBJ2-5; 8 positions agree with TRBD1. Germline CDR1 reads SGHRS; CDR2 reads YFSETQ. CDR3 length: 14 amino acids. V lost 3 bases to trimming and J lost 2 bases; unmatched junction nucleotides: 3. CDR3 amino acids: CASSWRDRQETQYF. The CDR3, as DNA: TGCGCCAGCAGCTGGCGGGACAGGCAAGAGACCCAGTACTTC.

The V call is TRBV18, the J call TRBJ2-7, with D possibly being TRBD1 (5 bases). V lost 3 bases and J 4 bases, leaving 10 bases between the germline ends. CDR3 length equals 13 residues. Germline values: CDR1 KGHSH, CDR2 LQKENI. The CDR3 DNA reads TGTGCCAGCTCACCTCTCGACAGTTACGAGCAGTACTTC. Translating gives CASSPLDSYEQYF.

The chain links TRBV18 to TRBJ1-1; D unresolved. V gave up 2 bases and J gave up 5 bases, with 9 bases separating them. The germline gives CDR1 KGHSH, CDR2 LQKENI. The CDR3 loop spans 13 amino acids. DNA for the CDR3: TGTGCCAGCTCACCAGGAGGGAGGACTGAAGCTTTCTTT. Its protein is CASSPGGRTEAFF. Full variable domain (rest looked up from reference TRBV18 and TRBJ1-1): NAGVMQNPRHLVRRRGQEARLRCSPMKGHSHVYWYRQLPEEGLKFMVYLQKENIIDESGMPKERFSAEFPKEGPSILRIQQVVRGDSAAYFCASSPGGRTEAFFGQGTRLTVV.